In this sample, the clone carrying this TCR beta chain turned up a few times. Its target is not known. The entirety of the isolated RNA underwent reverse transcription, so expressed TCRB transcripts were sequenced. Sequenced by immunoSEQ multiplex PCR; TCRdb stores in-frame clones only, minus some. This table has about 400,000 clones, over 9.5% appearing once. Blood was collected once per donor into heparin, averaging about 120 mL. The data originate from a study of beta chain features in type 1 diabetes. The CDR3 contains 15 residues. The germline V and J ends were trimmed by 3 bases and 2 bases, with 12 bases remaining between them. CDR1 and CDR2 from the germline V gene are SGHNT and YYREEE (reference sequence). Study-wide results and limits: cDNA sequencing could over-represent cells with high TCR expression. Compared to healthy donors, patients appeared to have naive, central memory and Treg TCRB repertoires that were more alike. Across all four CD4+ subsets, people with type 1 diabetes showed modestly shorter TCRB CDR3s.

The receptor's source is a woman between 18 and 30 years old with type 1 diabetes. The J gene is TRBJ1-3, the V gene TRBV5-4, with D possibly TRBD1 on 5 matching bases. Sequencing used naive CD4+ T cells from blood. The CDR3 region is CASSSRQHPGNTIYF. CDR3 coding DNA: TGTGCCAGCAGCTCCAGACAGCACCCTGGAAACACCATATATTTT.